The next 9 T cell receptor beta chains were all read from a single sample in a study of OX40 agonist ivuxolimab in advanced cancers. Clones were sequenced by immunoSEQ multiplex PCR, and TCRdb holds only the in-frame ones, with some missing. The data show 55,000 to 60,000 clones, 88% seen once. The material was CD4+ or CD8+ T cells sorted from blood, obtained in a trial of the OX40 agonist ivuxolimab. These receptors came from an adult with an advanced solid tumor such as melanoma, head and neck, liver or kidney cancer.

The chain combines TRBV27 with TRBJ2-7; TRBD2 matches 12 bases. The V gene end was trimmed by 6 bases and the J gene end by 4 bases; junction bases not matched to a gene: 4. The CDR3 is 14 amino acids. The germline gives CDR1 MNHEY, CDR2 SMNVEV (reference sequence). The CDR3 region is CASRRLAGVYEQYF. As DNA, the CDR3 is TGTGCCAGCAGGAGACTAGCGGGAGTGTACGAGCAGTACTTC.

V and J are TRBV30 and TRBJ2-7; no reliable D call. The germline V and J ends were trimmed by 0 bases and 3 bases, with 3 bases remaining between them. The CDR3 spans 11 residues. Germline-derived CDR1 and CDR2 are GTSNPN and SVGIG (reference sequence). The CDR3 DNA reads as TGTGCCTGGAGTGTCCGCTACGAGCAGTACTTC. It codes for CAWSVRYEQYF.

The genes are TRBV29-1 and TRBJ1-1; TRBD1 agrees at 7 bases. The CDR3 is 13 amino acids. The germline V gene encodes CDR1 SQVTM and CDR2 ANQGSEA. V gave up 6 bases and J gave up 3 bases; unmatched junction bases: 7. This CDR3 is CSVRGQSYTEAFF. The CDR3 coding sequence is TGCAGCGTCAGGGGACAGTCCTACACTGAAGCTTTCTTT.

The V gene is TRBV15, the J gene TRBJ2-5; possible D gene TRBD2, 5 bases. The germline V and J ends were trimmed by 4 bases and 0 bases, with 15 bases remaining between them. Germline V CDR1 and CDR2: LNHNV, YYDKDF (reference sequence). This CDR3 is built from 16 residues. CDR3 sequence reads: CATSKTEPGYQETQYF. CDR3 DNA sequence: TGTGCCACCAGCAAAACTGAACCGGGATACCAAGAGACCCAGTACTTC.

This chain's CDR3 is CASRKNGGRYEQYF. The CDR3 DNA sequence: TGTGCCAGCAGGAAGAACGGCGGGAGGTACGAGCAGTACTTC. The gene calls are TRBV7-2 and TRBJ2-7; 8 bases agree with TRBD2. The germline gives CDR1 SGHTA, CDR2 FQGNSA. V trimming: 6 bases; J trimming: 4 bases; junction bases outside the gene matches: 8. This CDR3 spans 14 amino acids.

The chain combines TRBV6-1 with TRBJ1-4; D is undetermined. Germline V gives CDR1 MNHNS, CDR2 SASEGT. The CDR3 is 13 amino acids. V lost 5 bases to trimming and J lost 8 bases, with 12 bases between them. This CDR3 reads CASSRRQVEKLFF. DNA of the CDR3: TGTGCCAGCAGTCGAAGACAAGTGGAAAAACTGTTTTTT.

The V call is TRBV6-1, the J call TRBJ2-5; 12 bases agree with TRBD2. The J segment lost 5 bases and the V segment lost 5 bases, leaving 3 bases of the junction unmatched. This CDR3 contains 14 residues. Germline V gene data show CDR1 as MNHNS and CDR2 as SASEGT. The CDR3 loop is CASSSSGREETQYF. CDR3 DNA: TGTGCCAGCAGTTCTAGCGGGAGGGAGGAGACCCAGTACTTC.

The J gene is TRBJ2-3, the V gene TRBV7-9; the match to TRBD1 covers 7 bases. Germline CDR1 SEHNR, CDR2 FQNEAQ (reference sequence). V lost 2 bases and J lost 5; bases outside the gene matches: 1. CDR3 size: 13 residues. The CDR3 nucleotides are TGTGCCAGCAGCTTAACAGGGGAAGATACGCAGTATTTT. Translation: CASSLTGEDTQYF.

This chain links TRBV9 with TRBJ1-6; D not certain. Germline CDR1 SGDLS, CDR2 YYNGEE. The CDR3 is made up of 15 amino acids. V was trimmed by 4 bases and J by 9 bases, leaving 17 bases between them. The CDR3 nucleotides are TGTGCCAGCAGCCCGGGTACGGAGCAAGGTTCACCCCTCCACTTT. As protein: CASSPGTEQGSPLHF. The whole variable domain, remainder taken from reference TRBV9 and TRBJ1-6, is DSGVTQTPKHLITATGQRVTLRCSPRSGDLSVYWYQQSLDQGLQFLIQYYNGEERAKGNILERFSAQQFPDLHSELNLSSLELGDSALYFCASSPGTEQGSPLHFGNGTRLTVT.